A single sample is the source of the 24 T cell receptor beta chains below, sequenced in a study of cytomegalovirus exposure and HLA in healthy donors. PCR involved 60 Vbeta and 13 Jbeta primers. The data were produced by immunoSEQ multiplex PCR, yet TCRdb's version contains in-frame clones alone and is incomplete. The table includes approximately 130,000 clones, over 70% detected once. Sequenced input: PBMCs. These receptors were taken from a young man in good health and CMV-seronegative.

This chain connects TRBV7-2 to TRBJ2-7; D is uncertain. The CDR3 contains 17 residues. CDR1 is SGHTA, CDR2 FQGNSA, per germline. The V end was cut by 5 bases, the J end by 2 bases, with 22 bases between. The CDR3 DNA is TGTGCCAGCAGCGATAATACCGCAGGATTTGCTACCTACGAGCAGTACTTC. Protein product: CASSDNTAGFATYEQYF.

This chain joins TRBV28 and TRBJ2-1, with D possibly matching TRBD1 (6 bases). The V end was cut by 2 bases, the J end by 2 bases, with 10 bases between. CDR1 is MDHEN and CDR2 is SYDVKM in the germline V gene. CDR3 size: 15 residues. The CDR3 spells CASSLSPGAYNEQFF. The CDR3, as DNA: TGTGCCAGCAGTTTAAGCCCAGGGGCCTACAATGAGCAGTTCTTC.

The rearrangement uses TRBV5-1 and TRBJ1-1; 9 bases are a match to TRBD1. The germline gives CDR1 SGHRS, CDR2 YFSETQ. This CDR3 spans 14 amino acids. J lost 4 bases, V lost 3 bases, and 4 bases had no gene match. CDR3: CASSSGTGTTEAFF. The CDR3 DNA follows: TGCGCCAGCAGCTCGGGGACAGGGACCACTGAAGCTTTCTTT.

This sequence joins TRBV19 and TRBJ1-5; D is unresolved. With 7 bases removed from V and 0 bases from J, the gap between germline ends came to 10 bases. Germline lookup yields CDR1 LNHDA and CDR2 SQIVND (reference sequence). CDR3 length: 14 amino acids. CDR3 nucleotide sequence: TGTGCCAGTACCCGGGGTACTAGCAATCAGCCCCAGCATTTT. Encoded protein: CASTRGTSNQPQHF.

V usage is TRBV4-3 and J usage is TRBJ2-1; 12 bases are a match to TRBD2. The germline CDR1 and CDR2 sequences are LGHNA and YSLEER. V lost 1 base to trimming and J lost 7 bases; unmatched junction nucleotides: 2. The CDR3 has 15 residues. The CDR3 spells CASSQGLAGENEQFF. The CDR3 DNA reads TGCGCCAGCAGCCAAGGACTAGCGGGAGAGAATGAGCAGTTCTTC.

V gene TRBV6-5 combines with J gene TRBJ2-1; 7 positions match TRBD1. In germline, CDR1 is MNHEY, CDR2 SVGAGI. This CDR3 contains 14 residues. The V and J ends lost 6 bases and 5 bases, in that order; junction bases with no gene match: 7. The CDR3 DNA reads TGTGCCAGCAGCACAAGGACAGGTAACAATGAGCAGTTCTTC. Protein: CASSTRTGNNEQFF.

This chain uses TRBV19 with TRBJ2-1; 10 nucleotides align to TRBD2. V trimming: 6 bases; J trimming: 8 bases; junction bases outside the gene matches: 13. This CDR3 region has 16 residues. CDR1 is LNHDA, CDR2 SQIVND, per germline (reference sequence). The CDR3 nucleotides are TGTGCCAGTAGACTCGCGTCTAGCGGGGGAGTACATGAGCAGTTCTTC. This encodes CASRLASSGGVHEQFF.

In this sample, this clone turned up a few times. V usage is TRBV7-9 and J usage is TRBJ2-4; D call uncertain. Germline CDR1 SEHNR, CDR2 FQNEAQ (reference sequence). The CDR3 is made up of 16 amino acids. The V and J ends lost 5 bases and 0 bases respectively, with 14 bases between them. CDR3 sequence (DNA): TGTGCCAGCAGCCCCTCGGGTACTCTAGCCAAAAACATTCAGTACTTC. It codes for CASSPSGTLAKNIQYF. The full variable domain, in which reference TRBV7-9 and TRBJ2-4 provide the parts outside the CDR3, is DTGVSQNPRHKITKRGQNVTFRCDPISEHNRLYWYRQTLGQGPEFLTYFQNEAQLEKSRLLSDRFSAERPKGSFSTLEIQRTEQGDSAMYLCASSPSGTLAKNIQYFGAGTRLSVL.

The chain carries TRBV27 and TRBJ1-5; D gene ambiguous. The CDR3 runs to 14 residues. Trimming removed 4 bases from V and 7 bases from J, with 14 bases in between. The V gene's germline CDR1 is MNHEY and CDR2 SMNVEV (reference sequence). In DNA, the CDR3 is TGTGCCAGCAGTTCGACCCAGGAGGTCCAGCCCCAGCATTTT. Amino acids: CASSSTQEVQPQHF.

The CDR3 loop reads CASSLGDRVRNEQYF. DNA of the CDR3: TGTGCCAGCAGCTTAGGGGACAGGGTAAGGAACGAGCAGTACTTC. The J gene is TRBJ2-7, the V gene TRBV7-2, with 9 bases identical to TRBD1. CDR3 length equals 15 residues. The germline CDR1 and CDR2 sequences are SGHTA and FQGNSA. The V gene end was trimmed by 1 base and the J gene end by 5 bases; junction bases not matched to a gene: 6.

The chain is built from TRBV5-1 and TRBJ2-3; unclear D gene. CDR1 and CDR2 (germline): SGHRS, YFSETQ. The CDR3 consists of 15 residues. The germline V and J ends were trimmed by 6 bases and 0 bases, with 14 bases remaining between them. For the CDR3, the DNA is TGCGCCAGCATCCCTCTGTGGCCTAGCACAGATACGCAGTATTTT. Amino acids: CASIPLWPSTDTQYF. The full variable domain, completed using reference TRBV5-1 and TRBJ2-3, is KAGVTQTPRYLIKTRGQQVTLSCSPISGHRSVSWYQQTPGQGLQFLFEYFSETQRNKGNFPGRFSGRQFSNSRSEMNVSTLELGDSALYLCASIPLWPSTDTQYFGPGTRLTVL.

The gene calls are TRBV5-1 and TRBJ2-1; D is undetermined. The length of the CDR3 is 12 residues. V was pared by 7 bases and J by 7 bases, with 12 bases between. In germline, CDR1 is SGHRS, CDR2 YFSETQ. The CDR3 region is CASGEPVNEQFF. The CDR3 DNA sequence: TGCGCCAGCGGAGAACCTGTAAATGAGCAGTTCTTC.

This clone was seen at least ten times. The chain is built from TRBV7-9 and TRBJ1-4; no reliable D call. The germline gives CDR1 SEHNR, CDR2 FQNEAQ (reference sequence). Trimming shortened V by 5 bases and J by 0 bases, and 7 bases separated the two germline ends. The CDR3 contains 14 residues. This CDR3 reads CASSPRATNEKLFF. The CDR3 DNA is TGTGCCAGCAGCCCCCGGGCAACTAATGAAAAACTGTTTTTT. The entire variable domain, with the rest obtained from reference TRBV7-9 and TRBJ1-4, is as follows: DTGVSQNPRHKITKRGQNVTFRCDPISEHNRLYWYRQTLGQGPEFLTYFQNEAQLEKSRLLSDRFSAERPKGSFSTLEIQRTEQGDSAMYLCASSPRATNEKLFFGSGTQLSVL.

This rearrangement joins TRBV7-9 to TRBJ2-3; 10 nucleotides agree with TRBD1. Germline V gene sequence: CDR1 SEHNR, CDR2 FQNEAQ (reference sequence). The CDR3 contains 18 residues. V lost 1 base and J lost 2; bases outside the gene matches: 9. CDR3 DNA sequence: TGTGCCAGCAGCTTAGACAGCACCGGGACAGGGGTCACAGATACGCAGTATTTT. Translating it yields CASSLDSTGTGVTDTQYF.

The chain combines TRBV7-9 with TRBJ2-7; D is unresolved. The germline V and J ends were trimmed by 8 bases and 4 bases, with 24 bases remaining between them. Germline CDR1 SEHNR, CDR2 FQNEAQ (reference sequence). The CDR3 runs 16 residues. Here the CDR3 DNA reads TGTGCCAGCTCCCCCAAGGTGGGCCTTGGAATTTACGAGCAGTACTTC. This encodes CASSPKVGLGIYEQYF.

This chain links TRBV6-5 with TRBJ1-2, with 8 bases fitting TRBD1. The CDR3 has 14 amino acids. Germline V gives CDR1 MNHEY, CDR2 SVGAGI. V lost 2 bases and J lost 4; bases outside the gene matches: 3. In DNA form, the CDR3 reads TGTGCCAGCAGTTACCAGGGACAGGTCTATGGCTACACCTTC. Translated, it gives CASSYQGQVYGYTF.

A single count supports this clone. This chain joins TRBV15 and TRBJ2-5; perhaps TRBD2 as D (5 bases). Germline lookup yields CDR1 LNHNV and CDR2 YYDKDF (reference sequence). The germline V and J ends were trimmed by 0 bases and 5 bases, with 10 bases remaining between them. The CDR3 extends over 14 amino acids. This CDR3 reads CATSRDLPGETQYF. In nucleotides, the CDR3 is TGTGCCACCAGCAGAGATCTCCCGGGGGAGACCCAGTACTTC.

The chain recombines TRBV5-1 with TRBJ1-2; D might be TRBD1 (6 bases). V gave up 4 bases and J gave up 6 bases, with 16 bases separating them. CDR3 size: 14 residues. CDR1 SGHRS and CDR2 YFSETQ come from the germline V gene. Here the CDR3 reads CASSLNRASDGYTF. The CDR3, as DNA: TGCGCCAGCAGCCTGAACAGGGCGTCGGATGGCTACACCTTC.

CDR3 protein: CASSPRDRGSEKLFF. The CDR3, as DNA: TGTGCCAGCAGTCCACGGGACAGGGGAAGTGAAAAACTGTTTTTT. The chain carries TRBV28 and TRBJ1-4, with TRBD1 matching 10 bases. The germline gives CDR1 MDHEN, CDR2 SYDVKM. The CDR3 length is 15 residues. J lost 7 bases, V lost 5 bases, and 7 bases had no gene match.

CDR3 bases: TGCGCCAGCAGCGTTGAAGCGGGACCTAGCAATCAGCCCCAGCATTTT. Residues: CASSVEAGPSNQPQHF. The V call is TRBV5-1, the J call TRBJ1-5; a possible D gene is TRBD1 (5 bases). The germline V gene has CDR1 SGHRS and CDR2 YFSETQ. V was shortened by 4 bases and J by 0 bases, with 14 bases between the two germline ends. This CDR3 is 16 amino acids long. Full variable domain (rest looked up from reference TRBV5-1 and TRBJ1-5): KAGVTQTPRYLIKTRGQQVTLSCSPISGHRSVSWYQQTPGQGLQFLFEYFSETQRNKGNFPGRFSGRQFSNSRSEMNVSTLELGDSALYLCASSVEAGPSNQPQHFGDGTRLSIL.

This rearrangement joins TRBV6-5 to TRBJ2-1, with TRBD2 as a possible D gene (6 bases). CDR1 is MNHEY, CDR2 SVGAGI, per germline. Trimming stripped 2 bases from V and 8 bases from J, with 19 bases between. This CDR3 region has 16 residues. CDR3 nucleotide sequence: TGTGCCAGCAGTTACCACGGGACTTTAGGATTAGATGAGCAGTTCTTC. Translating gives CASSYHGTLGLDEQFF.

This clone was counted once. The rearrangement joins TRBV28 to TRBJ1-5; weak D call: TRBD1 (5 bases). CDR3 length equals 14 residues. Germline lookup yields CDR1 MDHEN and CDR2 SYDVKM. Trimming took off 5 bases at V and 5 bases at J, with 13 bases between the two ends. The CDR3 sequence: CASSRERGDQPQHF. The CDR3 DNA follows: TGTGCCAGCAGTCGGGAACGGGGGGATCAGCCCCAGCATTTT.

The gene calls are TRBV7-2 and TRBJ1-6; no clear D gene. Germline assignment: CDR1 SGHTA and CDR2 FQGNSA. This CDR3 is 13 amino acids long. Trimming left V 3 bases short and J 9 bases short, with 9 bases between. DNA of the CDR3: TGTGCCAGCAGCTTGAGTGAGGGTTCACCCCTCCACTTT. This translates into CASSLSEGSPLHF.

The genes are TRBV7-8 and TRBJ1-2, with D possibly being TRBD1 (6 bases). The CDR3 covers 14 residues. Germline CDR1 SGHVS, CDR2 FQNEAQ. Trimming took 3 bases from V and 8 from J, leaving 16 bases between them. The CDR3 nucleotides read TGTGCCAGCAGCTTGCAGGGGCTGTTCTACGGCTACACCTTC. Translation: CASSLQGLFYGYTF.